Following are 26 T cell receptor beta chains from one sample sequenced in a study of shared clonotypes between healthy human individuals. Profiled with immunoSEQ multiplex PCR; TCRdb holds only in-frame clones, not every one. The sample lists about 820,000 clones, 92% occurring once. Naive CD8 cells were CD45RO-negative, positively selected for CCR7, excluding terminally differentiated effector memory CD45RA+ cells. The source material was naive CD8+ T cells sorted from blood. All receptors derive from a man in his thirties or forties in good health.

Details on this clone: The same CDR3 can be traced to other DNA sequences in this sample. CDR3 bases: TGTGCCAGCAGTACGGGTGGCACTGAAGCTTTCTTT. It codes for CASSTGGTEAFF. This chain connects TRBV27 to TRBJ1-1; D gene ambiguous. The CDR3 spans 12 residues. The V end lost 5 bases, the J end lost 4 bases, and 8 bases lay between the germline ends. Germline V lookup: CDR1 MNHEY, CDR2 SMNVEV (reference sequence).

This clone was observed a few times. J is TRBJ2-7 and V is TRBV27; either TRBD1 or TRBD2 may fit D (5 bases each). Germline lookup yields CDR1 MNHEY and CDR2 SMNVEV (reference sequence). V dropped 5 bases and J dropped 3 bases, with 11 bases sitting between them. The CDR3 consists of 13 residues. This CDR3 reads CASSPRELYEQYF. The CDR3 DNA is TGTGCCAGCAGTCCCAGGGAGCTCTACGAGCAGTACTTC.

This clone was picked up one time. The CDR3 DNA sequence: TGTGCCAGCAGCCCCCGGGAGGGTCTCCCCCAATCCTACGAGCAGTACTTC. Protein product: CASSPREGLPQSYEQYF. V usage is TRBV14 and J usage is TRBJ2-7; 8 nucleotides match TRBD2. CDR3 length: 17 residues. CDR1 and CDR2 (germline): SGHDN, FVKESK. The V gene end was trimmed by 4 bases and the J gene end by 1 base; junction bases not matched to a gene: 12. The variable domain in full, completed from reference TRBV14 and TRBJ2-7, reads EAGVTQFPSHSVIEKGQTVTLRCDPISGHDNLYWYRRVMGKEIKFLLHFVKESKQDESGMPNNRFLAERTGGTYSTLKVQPAELEDSGVYFCASSPREGLPQSYEQYFGPGTRLTVT.

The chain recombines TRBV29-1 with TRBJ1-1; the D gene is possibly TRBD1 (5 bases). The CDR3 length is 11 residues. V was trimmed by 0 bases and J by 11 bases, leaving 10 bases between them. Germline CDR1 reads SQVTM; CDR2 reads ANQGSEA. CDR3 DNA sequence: TGCAGCGTTGAAGATCAGGGTCGGGCTTTCTTT. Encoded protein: CSVEDQGRAFF.

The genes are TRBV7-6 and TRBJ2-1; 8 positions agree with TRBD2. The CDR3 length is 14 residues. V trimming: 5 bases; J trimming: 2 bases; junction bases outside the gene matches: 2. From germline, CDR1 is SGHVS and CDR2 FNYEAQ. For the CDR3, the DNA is TGTGCCAGCAGCGCAGCGGGGGCCTACAATGAGCAGTTCTTC. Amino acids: CASSAAGAYNEQFF. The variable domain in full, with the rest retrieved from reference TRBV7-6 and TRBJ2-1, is GAGVSQSPRYKVTKRGQDVALRCDPISGHVSLYWYRQALGQGPEFLTYFNYEAQQDKSGLPNDRFSAERPEGSISTLTIQRTEQRDSAMYRCASSAAGAYNEQFFGPGTRLTVL.

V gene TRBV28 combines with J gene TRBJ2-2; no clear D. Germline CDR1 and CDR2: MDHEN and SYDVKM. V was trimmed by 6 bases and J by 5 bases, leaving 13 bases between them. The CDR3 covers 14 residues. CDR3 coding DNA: TGTGCCAGCAGACCCGGAAAATTTACCGGGGAGCTGTTTTTT. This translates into CASRPGKFTGELFF.

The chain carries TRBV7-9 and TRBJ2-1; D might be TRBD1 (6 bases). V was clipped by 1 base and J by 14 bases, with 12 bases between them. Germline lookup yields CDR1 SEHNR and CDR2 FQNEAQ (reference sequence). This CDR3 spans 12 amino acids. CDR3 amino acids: CASSLEMAGEFF. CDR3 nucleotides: TGTGCCAGCAGCTTAGAAATGGCAGGGGAGTTCTTC. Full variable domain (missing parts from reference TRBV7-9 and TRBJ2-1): DTGVSQNPRHKITKRGQNVTFRCDPISEHNRLYWYRQTLGQGPEFLTYFQNEAQLEKSRLLSDRFSAERPKGSFSTLEIQRTEQGDSAMYLCASSLEMAGEFFGPGTRLTVL.

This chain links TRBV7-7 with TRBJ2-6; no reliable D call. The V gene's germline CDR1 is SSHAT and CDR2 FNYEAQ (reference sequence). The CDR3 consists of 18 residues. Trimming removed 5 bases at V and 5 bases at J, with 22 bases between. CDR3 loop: CASSELIVPQSRANVLTF. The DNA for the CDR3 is TGTGCCAGCAGCGAACTCATAGTGCCACAAAGTCGGGCCAACGTCCTGACTTTC.

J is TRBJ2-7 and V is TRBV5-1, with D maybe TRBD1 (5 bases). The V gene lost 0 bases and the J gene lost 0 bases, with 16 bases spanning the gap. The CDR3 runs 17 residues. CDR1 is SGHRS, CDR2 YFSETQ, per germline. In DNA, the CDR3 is TGCGCCAGCAGCTTGGGCACAGGCCAATGGGACTCCTACGAGCAGTACTTC. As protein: CASSLGTGQWDSYEQYF. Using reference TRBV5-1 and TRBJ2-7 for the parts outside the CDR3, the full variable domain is KAGVTQTPRYLIKTRGQQVTLSCSPISGHRSVSWYQQTPGQGLQFLFEYFSETQRNKGNFPGRFSGRQFSNSRSEMNVSTLELGDSALYLCASSLGTGQWDSYEQYFGPGTRLTVT.

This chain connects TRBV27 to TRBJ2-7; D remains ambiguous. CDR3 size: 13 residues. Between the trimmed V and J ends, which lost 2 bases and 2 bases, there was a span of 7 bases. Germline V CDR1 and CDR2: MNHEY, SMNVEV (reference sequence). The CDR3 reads CASSLRETYEQYF. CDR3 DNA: TGTGCCAGCAGTTTAAGGGAAACCTACGAGCAGTACTTC.

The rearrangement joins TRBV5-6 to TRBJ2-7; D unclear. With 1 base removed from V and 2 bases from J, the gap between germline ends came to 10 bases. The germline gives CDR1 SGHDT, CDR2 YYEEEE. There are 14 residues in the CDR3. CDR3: CASSLSRDTYEQYF. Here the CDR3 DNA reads TGTGCCAGCAGCTTGAGTAGGGATACCTACGAGCAGTACTTC.

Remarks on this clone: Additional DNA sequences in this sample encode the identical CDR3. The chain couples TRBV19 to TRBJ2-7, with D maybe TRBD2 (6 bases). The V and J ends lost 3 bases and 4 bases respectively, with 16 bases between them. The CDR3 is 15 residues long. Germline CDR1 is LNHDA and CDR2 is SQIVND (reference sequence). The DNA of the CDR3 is TGTGCCAGTAGTATGGGGCTAGCGTTAACTTACGAGCAGTACTTC. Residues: CASSMGLALTYEQYF.

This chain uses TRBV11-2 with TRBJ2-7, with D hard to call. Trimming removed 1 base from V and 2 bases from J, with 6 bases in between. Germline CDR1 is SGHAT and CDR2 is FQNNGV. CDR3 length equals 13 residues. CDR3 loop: CASSLVPTYEQYF. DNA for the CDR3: TGTGCCAGCAGCTTAGTCCCTACCTACGAGCAGTACTTC.

CDR3: CGVGGSYEQYF. The CDR3 DNA follows: TGTGGGGTGGGGGGTTCCTACGAGCAGTACTTC. The gene calls are TRBV28 and TRBJ2-7, with a possible D match to TRBD2 (6 bases). This CDR3 contains 11 residues. Germline-derived CDR1 and CDR2 are MDHEN and SYDVKM.

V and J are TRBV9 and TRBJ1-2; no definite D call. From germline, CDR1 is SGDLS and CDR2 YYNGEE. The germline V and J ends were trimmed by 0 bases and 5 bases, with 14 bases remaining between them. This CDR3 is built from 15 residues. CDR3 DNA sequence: TGTGCCAGCAGCGTAGGAGGGCAGGACGGTTATGGCTACACCTTC. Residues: CASSVGGQDGYGYTF. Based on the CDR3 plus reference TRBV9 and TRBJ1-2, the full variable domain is DSGVTQTPKHLITATGQRVTLRCSPRSGDLSVYWYQQSLDQGLQFLIQYYNGEERAKGNILERFSAQQFPDLHSELNLSSLELGDSALYFCASSVGGQDGYGYTFGSGTRLTVV.

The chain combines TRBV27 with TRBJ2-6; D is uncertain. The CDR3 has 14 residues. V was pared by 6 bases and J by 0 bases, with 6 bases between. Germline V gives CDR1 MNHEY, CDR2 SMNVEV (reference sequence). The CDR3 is CASRSNSGANVLTF. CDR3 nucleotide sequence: TGTGCCAGCAGGAGCAACTCTGGGGCCAACGTCCTGACTTTC.

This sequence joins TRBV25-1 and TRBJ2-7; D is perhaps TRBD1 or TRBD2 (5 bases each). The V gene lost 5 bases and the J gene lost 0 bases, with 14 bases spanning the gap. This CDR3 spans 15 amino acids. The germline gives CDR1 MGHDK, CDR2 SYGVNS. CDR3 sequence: CASSPPGRYSYEQYF. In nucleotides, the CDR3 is TGTGCCAGCAGTCCTCCGGGACGGTACTCCTACGAGCAGTACTTC.

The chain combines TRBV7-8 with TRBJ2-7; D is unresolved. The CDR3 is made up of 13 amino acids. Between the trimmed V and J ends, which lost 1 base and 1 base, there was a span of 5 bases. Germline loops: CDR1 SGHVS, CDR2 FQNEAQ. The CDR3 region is CASSLEISYEQYF. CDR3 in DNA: TGTGCCAGCAGCTTAGAAATTTCCTACGAGCAGTACTTC. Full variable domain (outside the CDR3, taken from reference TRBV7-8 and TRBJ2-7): GAGVSQSPRYKVAKRGQDVALRCDPISGHVSLFWYQQALGQGPEFLTYFQNEAQLDKSGLPSDRFFAERPEGSVSTLKIQRTQQEDSAVYLCASSLEISYEQYFGPGTRLTVT.

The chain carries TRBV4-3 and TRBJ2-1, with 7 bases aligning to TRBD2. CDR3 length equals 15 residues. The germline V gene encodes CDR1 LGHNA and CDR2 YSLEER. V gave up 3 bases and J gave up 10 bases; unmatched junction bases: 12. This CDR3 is CASSQETSFGLEQFF. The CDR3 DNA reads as TGCGCCAGCAGCCAGGAGACTAGCTTCGGCCTGGAGCAGTTCTTC.

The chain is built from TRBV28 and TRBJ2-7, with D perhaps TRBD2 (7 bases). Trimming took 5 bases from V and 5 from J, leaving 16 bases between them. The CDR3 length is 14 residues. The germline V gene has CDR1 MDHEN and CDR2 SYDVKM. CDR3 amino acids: CASSTGGALDEQYF. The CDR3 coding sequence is TGTGCCAGCAGTACGGGGGGCGCGCTCGACGAGCAGTACTTC.

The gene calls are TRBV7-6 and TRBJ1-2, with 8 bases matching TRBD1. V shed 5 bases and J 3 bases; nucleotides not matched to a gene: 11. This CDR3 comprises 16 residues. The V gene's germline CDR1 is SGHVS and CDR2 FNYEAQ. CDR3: CASSLLPGGDDYGYTF. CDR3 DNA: TGTGCCAGCAGCCTCCTTCCAGGGGGCGACGACTATGGCTACACCTTC.

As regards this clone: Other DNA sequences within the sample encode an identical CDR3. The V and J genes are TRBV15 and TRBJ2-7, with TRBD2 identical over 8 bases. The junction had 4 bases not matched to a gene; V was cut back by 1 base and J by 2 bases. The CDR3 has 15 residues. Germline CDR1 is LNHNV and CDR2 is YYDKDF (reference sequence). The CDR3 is CATSRGTSRTYEQYF. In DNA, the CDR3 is TGTGCCACCAGCAGAGGGACTAGCCGAACCTACGAGCAGTACTTC.

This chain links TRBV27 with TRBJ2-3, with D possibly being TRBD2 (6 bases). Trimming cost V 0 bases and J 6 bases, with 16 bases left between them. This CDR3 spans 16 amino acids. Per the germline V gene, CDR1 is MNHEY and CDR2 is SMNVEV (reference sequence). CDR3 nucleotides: TGTGCCAGCAGTTTATCCCGGGACTGGATTACGGATACGCAGTATTTT. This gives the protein CASSLSRDWITDTQYF.

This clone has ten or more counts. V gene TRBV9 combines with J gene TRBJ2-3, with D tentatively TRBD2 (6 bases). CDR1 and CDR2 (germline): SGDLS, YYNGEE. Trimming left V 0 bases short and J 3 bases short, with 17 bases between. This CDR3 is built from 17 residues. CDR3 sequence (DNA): TGTGCCAGCAGCGTAGGCGTCAGCCTAGCGAATACAGATACGCAGTATTTT. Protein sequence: CASSVGVSLANTDTQYF. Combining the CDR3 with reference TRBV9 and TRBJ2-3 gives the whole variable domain DSGVTQTPKHLITATGQRVTLRCSPRSGDLSVYWYQQSLDQGLQFLIQYYNGEERAKGNILERFSAQQFPDLHSELNLSSLELGDSALYFCASSVGVSLANTDTQYFGPGTRLTVL.

The CDR3 DNA reads as TGTGCCAGCAGTGAAAACGGTCGGGAGGTTTACAATGAGCAGTTCTTC. Protein: CASSENGREVYNEQFF. The chain carries TRBV6-1 and TRBJ2-1; 7 nucleotides align to TRBD2. Germline V gene sequence: CDR1 MNHNS, CDR2 SASEGT. V dropped 2 bases and J dropped 4; count of bases not matched to a gene: 8. The CDR3 contains 16 residues.

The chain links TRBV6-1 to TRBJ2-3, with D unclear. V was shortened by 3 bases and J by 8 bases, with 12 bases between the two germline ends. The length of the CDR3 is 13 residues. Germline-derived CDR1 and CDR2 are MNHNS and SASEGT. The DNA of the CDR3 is TGTGCCAGCAGTGATCGCCGCCAAGGTACGCAGTATTTT. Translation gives CASSDRRQGTQYF.